This is a list of T cell receptor beta chains from one sample in a study of shared clonotypes between healthy human individuals. Measured with immunoSEQ multiplex PCR; TCRdb has only the in-frame clones, and not every one. The sample carries roughly 1 million clones, about 75% recorded once. Sequenced input: memory CD4+ T cells sorted from blood. All receptors derive from a man aged 18-30 years in good health. The CDR3 runs from the conserved cysteine through the conserved F or W. The D gene is left open where the match is weak. Rows may omit the clone size; those that give it use once, few, many or a size class.

CDR3 length	D gene	clone size	V gene	J gene	CDR3 DNA	CDR3 protein
15	-	-	TRBV12-2	TRBJ2-7	TGTGCAAGTCGCTTAGTTAGCGGGAGCTCCTACGAGCAGTACTTC	CASRLVSGSSYEQYF
15	-	-	TRBV5-1	TRBJ2-1	TGCGCCAGCAGCCCCAGGTGGGGAGGTTACAATGAGCAGTTCTTC	CASSPRWGGYNEQFF
14	-	-	TRBV7-6	TRBJ1-1	TGTGCCAGCAGCTTAGCAGGCCAGAACACTGAAGCTTTCTTT	CASSLAGQNTEAFF
15	-	once	TRBV18	TRBJ1-4	TGTGCCAGCTCACCACCGTCGTCGCGCGGTGAAAAACTGTTTTTT	CASSPPSSRGEKLFF
13	TRBD1	once	TRBV29-1	TRBJ2-7	TGCAGCACGAGACAGGGCCCCACCTACGAGCAGTACTTC	CSTRQGPTYEQYF
15	-	-	TRBV6-1	TRBJ2-7	TGTGCCAGCAGTCTCTTCCGGCCCACGAACAACGAGCAGTACTTC	CASSLFRPTNNEQYF
16	-	-	TRBV6-4	TRBJ2-2	TGTGCCAGCCAAAGGCAGGGGCGAATCGCTCCCGGGGAGCTGTTTTTT	CASQRQGRIAPGELFF
15	-	-	TRBV5-1	TRBJ2-6	TGCGCCAGCAGCTTGGAGGGACTTGGGGCCAACGTCCTGACTTTC	CASSLEGLGANVLTF
15	-	many	TRBV7-2	TRBJ1-1	TGTGCCAGCAGCCCACCGGGCTTTGGGGACACTGAAGCTTTCTTT	CASSPPGFGDTEAFF
19	TRBD2	once	TRBV30	TRBJ2-1	TGTGCCTGGACCCGGGGGGGTAGCGGGCTAAAGAGTTCCTACAATGAGCAGTTCTTC	CAWTRGGSGLKSSYNEQFF
14	-	-	TRBV11-2	TRBJ1-2	TGTGCCAGCAGCGAAACCGGACCCCCCTATGGCTACACCTTC	CASSETGPPYGYTF
14	-	-	TRBV2	TRBJ1-3	TGTGCCAGCAGCATCGCGAACTCTGGAAACACCATATATTTT	CASSIANSGNTIYF
14	-	-	TRBV6-1	TRBJ1-5	TGTGCCAGCAGTGAATATTGGGAGGGTCAGCCCCAGCATTTT	CASSEYWEGQPQHF
15	-	once	TRBV7-2	TRBJ1-5	TGTGCCAGCAGCTTAGATACGCGGAGCAATCAGCCCCAGCATTTT	CASSLDTRSNQPQHF
15	TRBD1	-	TRBV29-1	TRBJ2-7	TGCAGCGTTGAAGATTGGGGACAGGGGGCAGACGAGCAGTACTTC	CSVEDWGQGADEQYF
13	-	few	TRBV7-3	TRBJ1-1	TGTGCCAGCAGCTTAAAGAAGAATTTCGAAGCTTTCTTT	CASSLKKNFEAFF
15	TRBD1	few	TRBV7-9	TRBJ1-1	TGTGCCAGCAGCTCCCAGGGGGGGCTACGGACTGAAGCTTTCTTT	CASSSQGGLRTEAFF
18	TRBD2	-	TRBV15	TRBJ2-1	TGTGCCACCAGCAGAGGAAAGGGACTAGCGGGAGGGGGTAATGAGCAGTTCTTC	CATSRGKGLAGGGNEQFF
15	-	-	TRBV5-1	TRBJ2-5	TGCGCCAGCAGCTCAAACGCGGGGGCGCGGGAGACCCAGTACTTC	CASSSNAGARETQYF
15	-	-	TRBV6-1	TRBJ1-5	TGTGCCAGCAGTGATTTACAGATTAGCAATCAGCCCCAGCATTTT	CASSDLQISNQPQHF
14	TRBD1	-	TRBV5-1	TRBJ1-5	TGCGCCAGCAGCTCTGGACAGGGTGATTGGCCCCAGCATTTT	CASSSGQGDWPQHF
16	-	once	TRBV5-4	TRBJ1-1	TGTGCCAGCAGCTTCCGGCAGGGTAGGGGGGACACTGAAGCTTTCTTT	CASSFRQGRGDTEAFF
15	-	-	TRBV10-1	TRBJ2-4	TGCGCCAGCAGTGAGTCTTGGGGAGTCAAAAACATTCAGTACTTC	CASSESWGVKNIQYF
17	TRBD2	-	TRBV13	TRBJ2-3	TGTGCCAGCAGCTTAGCTAGCGGGAGGGCCCATGTTGGTACGCAGTATTTT	CASSLASGRAHVGTQYF
16	TRBD1	-	TRBV6-5	TRBJ2-7	TGTGCCAGCAGTTACTCCGGGACAGGGGGGCCCTACGAGCAGTACTTC	CASSYSGTGGPYEQYF
19	TRBD1	-	TRBV5-4	TRBJ1-2	TGTGCCAGCAGCTTGACTTCGGGGACAGGACGTAGATATAACTATGGCTACACCTTC	CASSLTSGTGRRYNYGYTF
15	-	-	TRBV7-3	TRBJ2-2	TGTGCCAGCAGCCCCGGGACTTTCAACACCGGGGAGCTGTTTTTT	CASSPGTFNTGELFF
18	TRBD1	-	TRBV5-1	TRBJ2-2	TGCGCCAGCAGCTTGGCCGAGGGACAGGGTTTTTTCACCGGGGAGCTGTTTTTT	CASSLAEGQGFFTGELFF
15	TRBD1	-	TRBV5-1	TRBJ2-7	TGCGCCAGCAGCTGGGGACAGGGCTTAACCTACGAGCAGTACTTC	CASSWGQGLTYEQYF
13	-	-	TRBV5-4	TRBJ2-3	TGTGCCAGCAGCTGGACAGAGGCAGATACGCAGTATTTT	CASSWTEADTQYF
13	-	-	TRBV5-1	TRBJ1-5	TGCGCCAGCAGCCCGACGGTGTGGCAGCCCCAGCATTTT	CASSPTVWQPQHF
14	-	once	TRBV6-5	TRBJ2-3	TGTGCCAGCAGGGGTAGGACAGATTCAGATACGCAGTATTTT	CASRGRTDSDTQYF
15	-	-	TRBV6-1	TRBJ1-1	TGTGCCAGCAGTGAAGTGTGGGTTGGGAACACTGAAGCTTTCTTT	CASSEVWVGNTEAFF
13	-	-	TRBV2	TRBJ2-7	TGTGCCAGCAGCGCGGAGGGAGGCCACGAGCAGTACTTC	CASSAEGGHEQYF
14	-	-	TRBV15	TRBJ2-7	TGTGCCACCAGCAGAGAAGGGTTCGCCTACGAGCAGTACTTC	CATSREGFAYEQYF
14	-	-	TRBV30	TRBJ2-7	TGTGCCTGGAGCCGGGGTCCTTCCCCCTACGAGCAGTACTTC	CAWSRGPSPYEQYF
15	-	once	TRBV7-8	TRBJ2-5	TGTGCCAGCAGCGCCGGACGGGAGTTTGGGGAGACCCAGTACTTC	CASSAGREFGETQYF
14	TRBD1	-	TRBV28	TRBJ2-7	TGTGCCAGCACCAGGGGGACAGTCTCCTACGAGCAGTACTTC	CASTRGTVSYEQYF
13	-	-	TRBV5-1	TRBJ2-5	TGCGCCAGCAGTTTTAGGGCTATGGAGACCCAGTACTTC	CASSFRAMETQYF
14	TRBD1	-	TRBV19	TRBJ1-1	TGTGCCAGTAGTATAGAGGACAGGGCCACTGAAGCTTTCTTT	CASSIEDRATEAFF
15	-	many	TRBV7-2	TRBJ2-2	TGTGCCAGCAGCTTTCGTCTTGGGGGGACCGGGGAGCTGTTTTTT	CASSFRLGGTGELFF
14	-	-	TRBV11-2	TRBJ1-2	TGTGCCAGCAGCCAACAGGGAATCGTATCGGGTCCACCTTTC	CASSQQGIVSGPPF
15	-	-	TRBV5-8	TRBJ2-1	TGTGCCAGCAGCTTGGGACAAGTTCTAGGCAATGAGCAGTTCTTC	CASSLGQVLGNEQFF
16	-	-	TRBV7-8	TRBJ1-1	TGTGCCAGCAGCTTAGCGATAGCGGGGGCCGGCACTGAAGCTTTCTTT	CASSLAIAGAGTEAFF
13	-	once	TRBV7-8	TRBJ2-3	TGTGCCAGCAGCTTAGCGACCCTAGATACGCAGTATTTT	CASSLATLDTQYF
15	-	-	TRBV7-2	TRBJ1-2	TGTGCCAGCAGCGAAGGGGCAGGGATTAGCTATGGCTACACCTTC	CASSEGAGISYGYTF
16	TRBD1	-	TRBV6-1	TRBJ1-1	TGTGCCAGCAGTGGAGGGACAGGGAGAGCGAACACTGAAGCTTTCTTT	CASSGGTGRANTEAFF
14	-	-	TRBV6-1	TRBJ2-6	TGTGCCAGCAGTGAAGGTGGCTCTTGGGTCGTCCTGACTTTC	CASSEGGSWVVLTF
15	-	-	TRBV5-1	TRBJ1-1	TGCGCCAGCAGCACCCACGGGACCGGCAACACTGAAGCTTTCTTT	CASSTHGTGNTEAFF
16	TRBD2	-	TRBV11-2	TRBJ2-1	TGTGCCAGCAGCCCTCGGACTAGCGGGGGGCGTTGGGAGCAGTTCTTC	CASSPRTSGGRWEQFF
21	TRBD2	few	TRBV2	TRBJ2-3	TGTGCCAGCAGTGAAGCGGTCCGTGGACTAGCGGCCCCAAGGTACACAGATACGCAGTATTTT	CASSEAVRGLAAPRYTDTQYF
14	TRBD2	-	TRBV7-2	TRBJ2-1	TGTGCCAGCAGCGTTGGACTAGCGGTCAATGAGCAGTTCTTC	CASSVGLAVNEQFF
17	TRBD1	-	TRBV10-3	TRBJ1-2	TGTGCCATCAGTGAGTCAACCGGGACAGAAAATCACTATGGCTACACCTTC	CAISESTGTENHYGYTF
13	-	-	TRBV7-9	TRBJ2-7	TGTGCCAGCAGCGGGGGCGGATGGTACGAGCAGTACTTC	CASSGGGWYEQYF
17	TRBD1	few	TRBV5-8	TRBJ2-2	TGTGCCAGCAGCTTCTTCCAGGGGGCGTCGAACACCGGGGAGCTGTTTTTT	CASSFFQGASNTGELFF
13	TRBD1	few	TRBV5-1	TRBJ2-3	TGCGCCAGCAGCCGGACAGGGGAGGATACGCAGTATTTT	CASSRTGEDTQYF
13	-	-	TRBV5-1	TRBJ2-7	TGCGCCAGCAGCTTTACAGGGACCTACGAGCAGTACTTC	CASSFTGTYEQYF